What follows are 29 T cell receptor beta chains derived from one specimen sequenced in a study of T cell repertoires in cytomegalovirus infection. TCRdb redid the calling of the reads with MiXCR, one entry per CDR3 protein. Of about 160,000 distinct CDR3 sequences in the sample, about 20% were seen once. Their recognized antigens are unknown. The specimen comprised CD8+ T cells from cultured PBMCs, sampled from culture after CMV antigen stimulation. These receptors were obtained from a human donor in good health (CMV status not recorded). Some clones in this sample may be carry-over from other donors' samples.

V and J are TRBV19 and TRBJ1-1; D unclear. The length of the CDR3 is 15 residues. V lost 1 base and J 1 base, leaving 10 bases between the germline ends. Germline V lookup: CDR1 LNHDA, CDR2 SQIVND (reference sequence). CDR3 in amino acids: CASSIAVARNTEAFF. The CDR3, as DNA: TGTGCCAGTAGTATAGCTGTGGCGAGGAACACTGAAGCTTTCTTT.

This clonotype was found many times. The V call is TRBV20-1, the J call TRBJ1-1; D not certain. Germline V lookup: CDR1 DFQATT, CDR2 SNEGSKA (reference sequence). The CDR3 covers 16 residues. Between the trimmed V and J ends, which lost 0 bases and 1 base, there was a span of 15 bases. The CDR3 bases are TGCAGTGCTAGAGATCAAGTGTTCAGACCGAACACTGAAGCTTTCTTT. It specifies CSARDQVFRPNTEAFF.

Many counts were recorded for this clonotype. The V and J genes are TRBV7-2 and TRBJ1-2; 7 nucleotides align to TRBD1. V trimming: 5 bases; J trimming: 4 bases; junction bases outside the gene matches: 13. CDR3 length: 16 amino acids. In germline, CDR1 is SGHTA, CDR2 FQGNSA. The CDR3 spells CASSLPRDSNFYGYTF. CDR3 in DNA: TGTGCCAGCAGCCTACCCCGGGACAGCAACTTCTATGGCTACACCTTC.

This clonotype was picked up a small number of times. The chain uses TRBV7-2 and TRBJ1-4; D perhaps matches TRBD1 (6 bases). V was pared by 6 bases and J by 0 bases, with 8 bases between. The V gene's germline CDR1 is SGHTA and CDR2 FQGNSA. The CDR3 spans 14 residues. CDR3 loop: CASRRTATNEKLFF. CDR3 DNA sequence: TGTGCCAGCAGACGGACAGCAACTAATGAAAAACTGTTTTTT.

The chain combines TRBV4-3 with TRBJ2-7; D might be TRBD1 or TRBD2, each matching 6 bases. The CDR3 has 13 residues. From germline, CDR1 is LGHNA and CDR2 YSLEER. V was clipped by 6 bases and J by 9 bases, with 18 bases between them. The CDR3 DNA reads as TGCGCCAGCAGTCCCCTAATGGGGGGCTTGCAGTACTTC. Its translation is CASSPLMGGLQYF.

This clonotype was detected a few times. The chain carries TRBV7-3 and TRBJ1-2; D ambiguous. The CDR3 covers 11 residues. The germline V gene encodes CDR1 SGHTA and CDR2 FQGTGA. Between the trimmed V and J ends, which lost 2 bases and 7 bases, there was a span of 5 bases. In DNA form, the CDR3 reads TGTGCCAGCAGCTTACCTCCTGGCTACACCTTC. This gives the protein CASSLPPGYTF.

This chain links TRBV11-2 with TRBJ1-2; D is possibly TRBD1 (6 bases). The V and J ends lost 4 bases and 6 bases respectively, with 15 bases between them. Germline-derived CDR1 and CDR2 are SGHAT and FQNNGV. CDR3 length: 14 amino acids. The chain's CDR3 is CASSSNWGGHGYTF. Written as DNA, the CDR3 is TGTGCCAGCAGCTCTAATTGGGGGGGCCATGGCTACACCTTC.

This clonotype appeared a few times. For the CDR3, the DNA is TGTGCCAGCAGTACCGTGTCACAGCTCAATCAGCCCCAGCATTTT. This translates into CASSTVSQLNQPQHF. The rearrangement joins TRBV2 to TRBJ1-5; D is undetermined. This CDR3 contains 15 residues. CDR1 is SNHLY and CDR2 is FYNNEI in the germline V gene. V dropped 5 bases and J dropped 3 bases, with 14 bases sitting between them.

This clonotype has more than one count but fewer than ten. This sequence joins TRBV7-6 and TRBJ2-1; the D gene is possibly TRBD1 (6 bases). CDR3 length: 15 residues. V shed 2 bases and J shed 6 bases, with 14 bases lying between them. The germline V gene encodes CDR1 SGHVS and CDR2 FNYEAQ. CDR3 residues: CASSLRQGQINEQFF. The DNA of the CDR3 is TGTGCCAGCAGCTTACGGCAGGGACAAATCAATGAGCAGTTCTTC.

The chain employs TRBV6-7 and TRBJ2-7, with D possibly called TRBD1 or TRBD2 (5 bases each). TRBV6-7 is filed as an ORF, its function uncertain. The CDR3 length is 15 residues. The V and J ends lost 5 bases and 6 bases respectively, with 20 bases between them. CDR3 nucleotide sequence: TGTGCCAGCAGTGACCCCGGGACCCCTCCGGTCGAGCAGTACTTC. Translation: CASSDPGTPPVEQYF.

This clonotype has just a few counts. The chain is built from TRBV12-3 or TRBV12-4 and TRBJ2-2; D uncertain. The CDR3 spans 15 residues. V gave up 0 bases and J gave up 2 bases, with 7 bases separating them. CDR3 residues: CASSLAAPNTGELFF. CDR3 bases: TGTGCCAGCAGTTTAGCAGCACCCAACACCGGGGAGCTGTTTTTT.

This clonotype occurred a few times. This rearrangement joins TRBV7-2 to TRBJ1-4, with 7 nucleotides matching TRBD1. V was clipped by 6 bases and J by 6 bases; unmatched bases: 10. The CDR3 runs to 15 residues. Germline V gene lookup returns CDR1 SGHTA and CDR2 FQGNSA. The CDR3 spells CASSQGGRGDEKLFF. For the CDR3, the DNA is TGTGCCAGCAGTCAAGGGGGCAGGGGGGATGAAAAACTGTTTTTT.

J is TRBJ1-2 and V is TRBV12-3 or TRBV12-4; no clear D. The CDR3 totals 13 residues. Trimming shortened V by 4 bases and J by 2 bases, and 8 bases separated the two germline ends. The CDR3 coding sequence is TGTGCCAGCAGTTCGTCAGAGAACTATGGCTACACCTTC. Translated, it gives CASSSSENYGYTF.

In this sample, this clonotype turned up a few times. As DNA, the CDR3 is TGTGCCAGCAGCTTAGTATCGGGGGGCACTGAAGCTTTCTTT. This sequence encodes CASSLVSGGTEAFF. V gene TRBV7-2 combines with J gene TRBJ1-1; a weak D match, TRBD1 (5 bases). The CDR3 covers 14 residues. Trimming took 1 base from V and 4 from J, leaving 10 bases between them. Germline CDR1 is SGHTA and CDR2 is FQGNSA.

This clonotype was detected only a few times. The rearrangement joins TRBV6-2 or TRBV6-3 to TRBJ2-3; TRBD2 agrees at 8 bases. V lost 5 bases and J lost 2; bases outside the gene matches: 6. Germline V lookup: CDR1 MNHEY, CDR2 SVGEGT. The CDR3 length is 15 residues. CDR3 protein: CASSQLAEPTDTQYF. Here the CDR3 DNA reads TGTGCCAGCAGTCAACTAGCGGAACCCACAGATACGCAGTATTTT.

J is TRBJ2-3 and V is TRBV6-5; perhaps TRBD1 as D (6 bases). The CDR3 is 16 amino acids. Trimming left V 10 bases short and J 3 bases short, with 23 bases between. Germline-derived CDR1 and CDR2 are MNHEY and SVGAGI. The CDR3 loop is CATRLGTTASTDTQYF. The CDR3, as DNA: TGTGCCACCCGTCTGGGGACAACCGCCTCAACAGATACGCAGTATTTT.

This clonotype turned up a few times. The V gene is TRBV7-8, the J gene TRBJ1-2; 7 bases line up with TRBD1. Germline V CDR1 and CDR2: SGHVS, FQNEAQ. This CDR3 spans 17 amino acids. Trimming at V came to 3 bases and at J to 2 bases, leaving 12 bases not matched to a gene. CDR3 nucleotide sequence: TGTGCCAGCAGCTTTGGCGGGACAGATGAAATGAACTATGGCTACACCTTC. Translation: CASSFGGTDEMNYGYTF. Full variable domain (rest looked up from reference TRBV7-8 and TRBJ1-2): GAGVSQSPRYKVAKRGQDVALRCDPISGHVSLFWYQQALGQGPEFLTYFQNEAQLDKSGLPSDRFFAERPEGSVSTLKIQRTQQEDSAVYLCASSFGGTDEMNYGYTFGSGTRLTVV.

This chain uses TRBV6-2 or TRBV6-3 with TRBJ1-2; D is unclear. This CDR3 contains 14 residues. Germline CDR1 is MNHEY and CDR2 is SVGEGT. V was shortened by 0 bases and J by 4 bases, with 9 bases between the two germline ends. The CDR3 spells CASSYSPRSYGYTF. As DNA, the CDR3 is TGTGCCAGCAGTTACTCCCCTCGCTCCTATGGCTACACCTTC.

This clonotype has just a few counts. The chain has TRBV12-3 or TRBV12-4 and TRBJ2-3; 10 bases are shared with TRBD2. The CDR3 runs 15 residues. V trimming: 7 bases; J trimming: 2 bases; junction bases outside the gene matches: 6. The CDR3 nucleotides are TGTGCCAGCAATCTACTAGCGGGACTCACAGATACGCAGTATTTT. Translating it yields CASNLLAGLTDTQYF.

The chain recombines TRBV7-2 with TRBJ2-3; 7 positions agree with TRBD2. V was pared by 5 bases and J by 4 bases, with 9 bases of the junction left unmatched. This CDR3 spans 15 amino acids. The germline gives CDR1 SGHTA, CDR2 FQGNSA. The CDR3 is CASSLGGGAADTQYF. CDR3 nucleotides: TGTGCCAGCAGCCTGGGGGGAGGGGCCGCAGATACGCAGTATTTT.

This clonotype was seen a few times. The CDR3 region is CASSLRGDINTEAFF. In DNA form, the CDR3 reads TGTGCCAGCAGCTTAAGGGGGGACATCAACACTGAAGCTTTCTTT. The V gene is TRBV7-6, the J gene TRBJ1-1; TRBD1 is a possible D gene (6 bases). V was pared by 2 bases and J by 2 bases, with 12 bases between. CDR3 length equals 15 residues. Germline assignment: CDR1 SGHVS and CDR2 FNYEAQ.

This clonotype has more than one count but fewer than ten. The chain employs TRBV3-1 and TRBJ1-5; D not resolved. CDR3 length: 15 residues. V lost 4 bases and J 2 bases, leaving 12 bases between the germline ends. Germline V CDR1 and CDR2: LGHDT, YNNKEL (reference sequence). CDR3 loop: CASSLLPGGNQPQHF. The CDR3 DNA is TGTGCCAGCAGCCTGCTCCCTGGGGGCAATCAGCCCCAGCATTTT.

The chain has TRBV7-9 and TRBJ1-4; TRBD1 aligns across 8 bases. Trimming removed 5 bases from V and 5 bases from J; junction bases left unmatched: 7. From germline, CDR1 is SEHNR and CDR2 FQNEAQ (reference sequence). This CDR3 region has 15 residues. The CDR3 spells CASSTLRDRNEKLFF. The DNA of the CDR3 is TGTGCCAGCAGCACCCTCCGGGACAGGAATGAAAAACTGTTTTTT.

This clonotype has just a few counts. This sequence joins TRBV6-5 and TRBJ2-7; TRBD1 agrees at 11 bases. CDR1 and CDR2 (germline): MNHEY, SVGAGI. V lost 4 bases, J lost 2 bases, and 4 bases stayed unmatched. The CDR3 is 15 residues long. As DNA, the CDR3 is TGTGCCAGCAGTTGGGGGACAGGGGGTACCTACGAGCAGTACTTC. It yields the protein CASSWGTGGTYEQYF.

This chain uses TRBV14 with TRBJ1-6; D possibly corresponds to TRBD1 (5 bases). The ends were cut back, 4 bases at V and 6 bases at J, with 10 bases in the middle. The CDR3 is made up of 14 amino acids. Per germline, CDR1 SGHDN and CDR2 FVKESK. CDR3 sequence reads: CASSPEGVNSPLHF. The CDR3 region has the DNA TGTGCCAGCAGCCCAGAAGGGGTTAATTCACCCCTCCACTTT.

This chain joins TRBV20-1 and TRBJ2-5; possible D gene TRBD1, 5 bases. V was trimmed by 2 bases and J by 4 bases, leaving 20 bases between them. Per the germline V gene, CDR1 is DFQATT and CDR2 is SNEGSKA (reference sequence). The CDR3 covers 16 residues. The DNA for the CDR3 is TGCAGTGCTAGAAACTGGTCACCAGGGTCAGGAGAGACCCAGTACTTC. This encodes CSARNWSPGSGETQYF.

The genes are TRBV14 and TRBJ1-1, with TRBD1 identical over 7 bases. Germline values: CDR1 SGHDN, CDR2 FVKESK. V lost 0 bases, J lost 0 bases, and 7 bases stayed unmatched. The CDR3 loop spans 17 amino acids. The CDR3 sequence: CASSQEYRGVVNTEAFF. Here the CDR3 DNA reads TGTGCCAGCAGCCAAGAATACAGGGGAGTTGTGAACACTGAAGCTTTCTTT. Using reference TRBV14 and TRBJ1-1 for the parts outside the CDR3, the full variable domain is EAGVTQFPSHSVIEKGQTVTLRCDPISGHDNLYWYRRVMGKEIKFLLHFVKESKQDESGMPNNRFLAERTGGTYSTLKVQPAELEDSGVYFCASSQEYRGVVNTEAFFGQGTRLTVV.

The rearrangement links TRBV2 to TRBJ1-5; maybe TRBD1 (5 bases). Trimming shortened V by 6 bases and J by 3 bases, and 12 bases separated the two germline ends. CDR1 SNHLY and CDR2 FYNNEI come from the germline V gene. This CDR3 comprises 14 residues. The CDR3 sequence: CASRNIGANQPQHF. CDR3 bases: TGTGCCAGCAGGAACATTGGGGCCAATCAGCCCCAGCATTTT.

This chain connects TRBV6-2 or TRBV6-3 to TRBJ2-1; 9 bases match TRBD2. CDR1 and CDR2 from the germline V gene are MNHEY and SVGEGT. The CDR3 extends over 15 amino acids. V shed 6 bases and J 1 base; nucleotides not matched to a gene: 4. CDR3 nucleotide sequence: TGTGCCAGCAGACTGGCGGGGGGGTCCTACAATGAGCAGTTCTTC. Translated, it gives CASRLAGGSYNEQFF.